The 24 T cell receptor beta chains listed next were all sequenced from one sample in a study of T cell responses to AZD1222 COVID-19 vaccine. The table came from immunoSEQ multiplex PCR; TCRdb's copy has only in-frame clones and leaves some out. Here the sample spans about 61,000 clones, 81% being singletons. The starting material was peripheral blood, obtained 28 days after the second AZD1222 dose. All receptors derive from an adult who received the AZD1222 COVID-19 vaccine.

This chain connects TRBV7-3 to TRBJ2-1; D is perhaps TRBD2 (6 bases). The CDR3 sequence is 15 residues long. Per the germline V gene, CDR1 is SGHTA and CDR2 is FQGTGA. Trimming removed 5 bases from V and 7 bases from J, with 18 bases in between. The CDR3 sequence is CASSPGTVLMNEQFF. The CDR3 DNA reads TGTGCCAGCAGCCCCGGGACTGTCCTTATGAATGAGCAGTTCTTC.

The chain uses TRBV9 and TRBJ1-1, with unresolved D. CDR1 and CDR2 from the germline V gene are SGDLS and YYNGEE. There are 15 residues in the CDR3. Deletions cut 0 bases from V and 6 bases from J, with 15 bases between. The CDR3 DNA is TGTGCCAGCAGCGTAGATGGAGGGAGTAGGGCTGAAGCTTTCTTT. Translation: CASSVDGGSRAEAFF. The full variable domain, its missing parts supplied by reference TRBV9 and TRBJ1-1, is DSGVTQTPKHLITATGQRVTLRCSPRSGDLSVYWYQQSLDQGLQFLIQYYNGEERAKGNILERFSAQQFPDLHSELNLSSLELGDSALYFCASSVDGGSRAEAFFGQGTRLTVV.

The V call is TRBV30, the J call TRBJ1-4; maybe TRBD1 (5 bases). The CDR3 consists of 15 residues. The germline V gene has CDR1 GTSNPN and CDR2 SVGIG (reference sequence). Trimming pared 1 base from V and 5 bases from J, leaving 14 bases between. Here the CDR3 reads CAWSEQGGTNEKLFF. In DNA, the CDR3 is TGTGCCTGGAGTGAGCAGGGAGGTACAAATGAAAAACTGTTTTTT.

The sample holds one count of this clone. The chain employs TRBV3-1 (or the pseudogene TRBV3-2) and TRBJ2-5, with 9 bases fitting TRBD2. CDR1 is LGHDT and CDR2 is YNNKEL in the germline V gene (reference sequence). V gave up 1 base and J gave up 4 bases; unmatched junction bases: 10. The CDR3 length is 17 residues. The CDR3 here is CASSQVVAGGPGETQYF. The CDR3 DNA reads TGTGCCAGCAGCCAAGTAGTGGCGGGAGGGCCGGGAGAGACCCAGTACTTC.

CDR3: CASSQVRAGGTYEQYF. CDR3 bases: TGCGCCAGCAGCCAAGTCCGCGCGGGAGGTACCTACGAGCAGTACTTC. The rearrangement joins TRBV4-1 to TRBJ2-7, with 8 bases that match TRBD2. The trim removed 1 base at V and 2 bases at J, leaving 7 bases unmatched. From germline, CDR1 is MGHRA and CDR2 YSYEKL. The CDR3 is made up of 16 amino acids.

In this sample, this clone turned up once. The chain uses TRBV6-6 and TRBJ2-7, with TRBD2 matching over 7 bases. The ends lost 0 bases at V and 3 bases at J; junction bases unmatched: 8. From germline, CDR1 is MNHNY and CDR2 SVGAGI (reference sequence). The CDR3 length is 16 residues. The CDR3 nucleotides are TGTGCCAGCAGTTACTCATTCGGCAGCGGGATCTACGAGCAGTACTTC. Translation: CASSYSFGSGIYEQYF.

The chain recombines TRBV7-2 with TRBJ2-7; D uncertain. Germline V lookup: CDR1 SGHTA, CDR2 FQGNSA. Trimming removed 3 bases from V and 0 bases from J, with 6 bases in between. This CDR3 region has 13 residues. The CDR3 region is CASSFTISYEQYF. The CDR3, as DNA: TGTGCCAGCAGCTTCACAATCTCCTACGAGCAGTACTTC.

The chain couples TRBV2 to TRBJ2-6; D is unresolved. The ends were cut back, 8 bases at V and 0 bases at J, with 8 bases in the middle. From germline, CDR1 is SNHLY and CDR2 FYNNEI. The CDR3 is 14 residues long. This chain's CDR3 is CASRRISGANVLTF. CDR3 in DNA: TGTGCCAGCCGTCGGATCTCTGGGGCCAACGTCCTGACTTTC.

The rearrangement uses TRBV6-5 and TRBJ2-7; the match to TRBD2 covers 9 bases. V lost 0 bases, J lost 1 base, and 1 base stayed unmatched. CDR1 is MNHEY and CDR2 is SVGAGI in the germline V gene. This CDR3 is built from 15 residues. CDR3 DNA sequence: TGTGCCAGCAGTTACTCTGCGGGAGGGTCCTACGAGCAGTACTTC. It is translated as CASSYSAGGSYEQYF.

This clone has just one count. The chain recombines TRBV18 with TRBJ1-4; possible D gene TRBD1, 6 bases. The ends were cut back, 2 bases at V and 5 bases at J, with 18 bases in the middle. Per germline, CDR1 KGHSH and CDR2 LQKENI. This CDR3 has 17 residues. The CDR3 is CASSPRGETTLNEKLFF. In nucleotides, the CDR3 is TGTGCCAGCTCACCAAGGGGGGAGACAACACTGAATGAAAAACTGTTTTTT.

CDR3 coding DNA: TGTGCCAGCAGCCCGACAGGGGCGGGCGATACGCAGTATTTT. It yields the protein CASSPTGAGDTQYF. This chain uses TRBV7-3 with TRBJ2-3; 8 bases are shared with TRBD1. Germline CDR1 reads SGHTA; CDR2 reads FQGTGA. This CDR3 is 14 amino acids long. V was clipped by 5 bases and J by 6 bases; unmatched bases: 7.

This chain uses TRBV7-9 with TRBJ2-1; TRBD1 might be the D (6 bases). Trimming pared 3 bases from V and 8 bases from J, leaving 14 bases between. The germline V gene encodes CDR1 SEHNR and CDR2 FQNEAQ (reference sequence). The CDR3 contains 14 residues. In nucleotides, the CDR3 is TGTGCCAGCAGCTTTCACAGGGTATGGGATGAGCAGTTCTTC. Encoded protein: CASSFHRVWDEQFF.

CDR3: CAIPTDTGELFF. The CDR3 nucleotides read TGTGCCATCCCCACGGACACCGGGGAGCTGTTTTTT. The rearrangement links TRBV2 to TRBJ2-2; unclear D gene. The germline V gene encodes CDR1 SNHLY and CDR2 FYNNEI. The CDR3 totals 12 residues. Between the trimmed V and J ends, which lost 10 bases and 3 bases, there was a span of 9 bases.

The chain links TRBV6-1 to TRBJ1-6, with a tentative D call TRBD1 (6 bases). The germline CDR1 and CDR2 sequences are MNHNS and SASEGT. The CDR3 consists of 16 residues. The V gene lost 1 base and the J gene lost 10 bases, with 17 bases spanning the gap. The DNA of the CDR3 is TGTGCCAGCAGTGAAGAGTCGGTGAAGGGGGAATCACCCCTCCACTTT. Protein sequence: CASSEESVKGESPLHF.

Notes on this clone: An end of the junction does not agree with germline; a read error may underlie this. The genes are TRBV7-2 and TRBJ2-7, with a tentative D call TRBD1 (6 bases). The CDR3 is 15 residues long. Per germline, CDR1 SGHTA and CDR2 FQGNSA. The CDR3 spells CASSLTSDRSSEQYF. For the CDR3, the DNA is TGTGCCAGCAGCTTAACGAGCGACAGGTCCTCCGAGCAGTACTTC.

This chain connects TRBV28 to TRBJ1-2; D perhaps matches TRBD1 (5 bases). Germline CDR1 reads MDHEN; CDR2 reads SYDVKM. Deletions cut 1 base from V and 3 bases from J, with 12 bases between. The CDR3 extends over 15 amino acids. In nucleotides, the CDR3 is TGTGCCAGCAGTTTATCGGGGGGTAGTGACTATGGCTACACCTTC. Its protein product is CASSLSGGSDYGYTF.

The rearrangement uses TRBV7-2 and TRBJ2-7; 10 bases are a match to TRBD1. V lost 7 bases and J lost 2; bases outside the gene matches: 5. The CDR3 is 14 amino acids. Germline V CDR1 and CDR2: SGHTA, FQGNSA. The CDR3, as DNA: TGTGCCAGCACCCGACAGGGGGCCACCTACGAGCAGTACTTC. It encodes CASTRQGATYEQYF.

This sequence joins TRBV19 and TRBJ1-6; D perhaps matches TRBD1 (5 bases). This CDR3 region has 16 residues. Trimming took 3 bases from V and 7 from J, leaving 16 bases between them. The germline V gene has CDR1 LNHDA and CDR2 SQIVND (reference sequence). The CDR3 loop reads CASSIPGRPSNSPLHF. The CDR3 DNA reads TGTGCCAGTAGTATCCCAGGGAGGCCTTCCAATTCACCCCTCCACTTT.

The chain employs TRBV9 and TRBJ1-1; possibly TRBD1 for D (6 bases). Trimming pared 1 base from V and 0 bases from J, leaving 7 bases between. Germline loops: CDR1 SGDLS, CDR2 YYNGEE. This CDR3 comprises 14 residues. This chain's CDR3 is CASSVRGVNTEAFF. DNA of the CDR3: TGTGCCAGCAGCGTAAGGGGGGTGAACACTGAAGCTTTCTTT.

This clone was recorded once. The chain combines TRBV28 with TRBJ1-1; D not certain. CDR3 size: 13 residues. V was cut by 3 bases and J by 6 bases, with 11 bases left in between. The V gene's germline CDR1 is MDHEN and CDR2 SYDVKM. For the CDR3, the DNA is TGTGCCAGCAGTTTCAGGTACAGCCCTGAAGCTTTCTTT. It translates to CASSFRYSPEAFF.

The CDR3 loop is CASSLLVNRGPVSEAFF. The CDR3 DNA sequence: TGTGCCAGCAGTTTATTAGTTAACAGGGGTCCCGTCTCTGAAGCTTTCTTT. V gene TRBV28 combines with J gene TRBJ1-1; 7 bases agree with TRBD1. Germline CDR1 and CDR2: MDHEN and SYDVKM. Losses at the gene ends were 1 base for V and 6 bases for J; bases not matched to a gene: 14. The CDR3 totals 17 residues.

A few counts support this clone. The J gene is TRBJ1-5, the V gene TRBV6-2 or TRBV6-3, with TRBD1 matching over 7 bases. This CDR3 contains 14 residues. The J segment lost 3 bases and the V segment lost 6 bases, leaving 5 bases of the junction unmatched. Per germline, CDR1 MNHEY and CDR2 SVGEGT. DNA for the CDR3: TGTGCCAGCAGCCGAGGGACAGACAATCAGCCCCAGCATTTT. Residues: CASSRGTDNQPQHF.

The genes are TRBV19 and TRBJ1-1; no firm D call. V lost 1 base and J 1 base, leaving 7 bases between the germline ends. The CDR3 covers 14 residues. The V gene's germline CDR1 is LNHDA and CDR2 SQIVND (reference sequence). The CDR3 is CASSIVNKNTEAFF. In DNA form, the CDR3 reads TGTGCCAGTAGTATAGTCAACAAGAACACTGAAGCTTTCTTT.

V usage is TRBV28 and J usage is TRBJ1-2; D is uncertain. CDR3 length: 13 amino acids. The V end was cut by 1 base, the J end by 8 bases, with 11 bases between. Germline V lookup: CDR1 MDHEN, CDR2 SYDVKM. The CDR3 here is CASSLLGAVGYTF. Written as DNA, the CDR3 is TGTGCCAGCAGTTTATTAGGTGCGGTGGGCTACACCTTC.